The 11 T cell receptor beta chains below all came from one sample that was sequenced in a study of blood T cell repertoires in COVID-19. Profiled with immunoSEQ multiplex PCR; TCRdb holds only in-frame clones, not every one. The repertoire has 250,000 to 300,000 clones, 89% of them found once; the top ten carry around 10%. Sequencing was performed on peripheral blood. The receptors originated from a woman under 40 with COVID-19, enrolled during active disease.

This clone appeared a few times. The chain joins TRBV4-1 to TRBJ2-1; 9 bases agree with TRBD2. The CDR3 covers 16 residues. Trimming took 0 bases from V and 8 from J; bases not matched to a gene: 8. CDR1 is MGHRA, CDR2 YSYEKL, per germline. The CDR3 bases are TGCGCCAGCAGCCAAGATTCGGGACTAGCAGGGGATGAGCAGTTCTTC. Its translation is CASSQDSGLAGDEQFF.

CDR3 nucleotides: TGTGCCAGCAGTTACCCAACGGGTAGCAATGAGCAGTTCTTC. Its translation is CASSYPTGSNEQFF. This chain links TRBV6-5 with TRBJ2-1; D remains ambiguous. Germline V gene lookup returns CDR1 MNHEY and CDR2 SVGAGI. The CDR3 has 14 residues. V lost 2 bases and J 6 bases, leaving 11 bases between the germline ends.

The CDR3 DNA follows: TGTGCCAGCAGCCCCCCCGGGGCGGGGGGCTACGAGCAGTACTTC. Protein sequence: CASSPPGAGGYEQYF. This chain uses TRBV13 with TRBJ2-7; 8 bases are a match to TRBD2. Germline V gene lookup returns CDR1 PRHDT and CDR2 FYEKMQ (reference sequence). V was pared by 5 bases and J by 3 bases, with 9 bases of the junction left unmatched. The CDR3 loop spans 15 amino acids. Variable domain in full (rest from reference TRBV13 and TRBJ2-7): AAGVIQSPRHLIKEKRETATLKCYPIPRHDTVYWYQQGPGQDPQFLISFYEKMQSDKGSIPDRFSAQQFSDYHSELNMSSLELGDSALYFCASSPPGAGGYEQYFGPGTRLTVT.

In the case of this clone: In the same sample, other DNA sequences code for this CDR3. The chain has TRBV27 and TRBJ1-2; no firm D call. Germline-derived CDR1 and CDR2 are MNHEY and SMNVEV (reference sequence). Trimming cost V 4 bases and J 0 bases, with 6 bases left between them. This CDR3 has 13 amino acids. Written as DNA, the CDR3 is TGTGCCAGCAGTTCCGTAGCTAACTATGGCTACACCTTC. It codes for CASSSVANYGYTF.

DNA for the CDR3: TGCGCCAGCACGATAGGGAGGGATTGGAAAGGTGAAGCTTTCTTT. Encoded protein: CASTIGRDWKGEAFF. The chain employs TRBV5-1 and TRBJ1-1; D remains unclear. Germline values: CDR1 SGHRS, CDR2 YFSETQ. V gave up 6 bases and J gave up 7 bases, with 22 bases separating them. CDR3 length: 15 amino acids.

The J gene is TRBJ2-1, the V gene TRBV7-8; the D gene is possibly TRBD1 (6 bases). Trimming left V 1 base short and J 7 bases short, with 20 bases between. The CDR3 has 17 amino acids. The germline V gene has CDR1 SGHVS and CDR2 FQNEAQ. This CDR3 is CASSLGWGTTQGNEQFF. DNA for the CDR3: TGTGCCAGCAGCTTAGGTTGGGGGACCACCCAGGGGAATGAGCAGTTCTTC.

This rearrangement joins TRBV5-6 to TRBJ1-6, with 8 bases fitting TRBD1. With 4 bases clipped from V and 11 bases from J, the junction kept 2 bases outside the gene matches. Germline V CDR1 and CDR2: SGHDT, YYEEEE. This CDR3 has 12 amino acids. CDR3 residues: CASSVTGAPLHF. The CDR3 DNA is TGTGCCAGCAGCGTGACAGGGGCACCCCTCCACTTT.

The chain uses TRBV27 and TRBJ1-1, with 8 bases fitting TRBD1. Germline assignment: CDR1 MNHEY and CDR2 SMNVEV (reference sequence). Trimming at V came to 3 bases and at J to 5 bases, leaving 5 bases not matched to a gene. This CDR3 region has 14 residues. The CDR3 DNA reads as TGTGCCAGCAGTTTCAGGGGGCATGGTACTGAAGCTTTCTTT. Residues: CASSFRGHGTEAFF.

V gene TRBV6-5 combines with J gene TRBJ1-6, with TRBD1 as a possible D gene (5 bases). The CDR3 loop spans 14 amino acids. The germline V and J ends were trimmed by 2 bases and 10 bases, with 12 bases remaining between them. Germline V lookup: CDR1 MNHEY, CDR2 SVGAGI. CDR3 residues: CASSYLPGDSPLHF. As DNA, the CDR3 is TGTGCCAGCAGTTACCTCCCGGGGGACTCACCCCTCCACTTT.

The chain uses TRBV7-9 and TRBJ2-7, with 8 nucleotides matching TRBD2. The germline CDR1 and CDR2 sequences are SEHNR and FQNEAQ (reference sequence). V shed 4 bases and J 0 bases; nucleotides not matched to a gene: 2. The CDR3 runs to 14 residues. The DNA of the CDR3 is TGTGCCAGCAGCTCCGGGACTAGCTCCTACGAGCAGTACTTC. Encoded protein: CASSSGTSSYEQYF.

V and J are TRBV19 and TRBJ1-2; no clear D. This CDR3 spans 15 amino acids. Trimming stripped 11 bases from V and 6 bases from J, with 25 bases between. Germline V CDR1 and CDR2: LNHDA, SQIVND (reference sequence). CDR3 nucleotides: TGTGCCTGCAACACCCCGGGAAGGGCAATGAATGGCTACACCTTC. Protein sequence: CACNTPGRAMNGYTF.